This T cell receptor beta chain was captured in a study of T cell responses to AZD1222 COVID-19 vaccine. Study conclusions and caveats: Spike-specific TCR breadth and depth went up after people got two AZD1222 doses. Recipients of AZD1222 seropositive at baseline numbered only 6 or 7. The CD4 TCRs associated with vaccination extended across spike and predominated at 160-218 and 743-854.

Germline V gene lookup returns CDR1 MNHEY and CDR2 SMNVEV (reference sequence). The CDR3 contains 13 residues. Between the trimmed V and J ends, which lost 1 base and 3 bases, there was a span of 4 bases. This clone was found a few times. Its specificity is unknown. Clones were sequenced by immunoSEQ multiplex PCR, and TCRdb holds only the in-frame ones, with some missing. The sample lists approximately 80,000 clones; approximately 85% were seen once. The specimen comprised peripheral blood, sampled 28 days after the second AZD1222 dose. V usage is TRBV27 and J usage is TRBJ2-1, with unresolved D. This TCR derives from an adult who received the AZD1222 COVID-19 vaccine. CDR3 region: CASSLWGYNEQFF. Here the CDR3 DNA reads TGTGCCAGCAGTTTATGGGGCTACAATGAGCAGTTCTTC.